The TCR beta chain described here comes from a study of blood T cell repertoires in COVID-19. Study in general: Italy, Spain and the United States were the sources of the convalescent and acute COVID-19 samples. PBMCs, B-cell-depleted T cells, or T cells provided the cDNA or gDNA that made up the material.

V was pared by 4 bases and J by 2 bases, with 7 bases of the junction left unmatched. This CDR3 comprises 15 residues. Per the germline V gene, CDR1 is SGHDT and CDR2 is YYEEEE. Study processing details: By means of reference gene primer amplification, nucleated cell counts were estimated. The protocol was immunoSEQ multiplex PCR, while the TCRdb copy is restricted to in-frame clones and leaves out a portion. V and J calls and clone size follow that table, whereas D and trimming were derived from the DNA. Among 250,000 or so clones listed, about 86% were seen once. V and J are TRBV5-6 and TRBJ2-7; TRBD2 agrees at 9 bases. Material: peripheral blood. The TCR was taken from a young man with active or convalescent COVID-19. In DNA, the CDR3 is TGTGCCAGCAGCCCCCTAGCGGGGCCCGCCTACGAGCAGTACTTC. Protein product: CASSPLAGPAYEQYF.